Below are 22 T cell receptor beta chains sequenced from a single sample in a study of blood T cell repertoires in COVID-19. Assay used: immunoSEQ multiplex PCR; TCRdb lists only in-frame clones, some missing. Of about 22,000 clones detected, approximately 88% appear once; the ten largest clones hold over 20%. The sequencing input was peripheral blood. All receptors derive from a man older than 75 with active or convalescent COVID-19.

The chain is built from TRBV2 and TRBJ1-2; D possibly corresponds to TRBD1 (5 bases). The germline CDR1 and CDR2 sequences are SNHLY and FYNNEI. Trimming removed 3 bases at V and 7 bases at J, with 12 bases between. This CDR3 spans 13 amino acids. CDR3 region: CASSDVSRVGYTF. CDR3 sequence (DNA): TGTGCCAGCAGTGACGTAAGCAGGGTTGGCTACACCTTC.

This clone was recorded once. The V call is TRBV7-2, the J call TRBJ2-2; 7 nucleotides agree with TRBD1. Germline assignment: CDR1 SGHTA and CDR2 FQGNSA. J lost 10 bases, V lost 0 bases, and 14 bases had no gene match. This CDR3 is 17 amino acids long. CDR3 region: CASSLALKSFGTEELFF. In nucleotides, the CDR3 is TGTGCCAGCAGCTTAGCGCTGAAATCTTTCGGGACAGAGGAGCTGTTTTTT.

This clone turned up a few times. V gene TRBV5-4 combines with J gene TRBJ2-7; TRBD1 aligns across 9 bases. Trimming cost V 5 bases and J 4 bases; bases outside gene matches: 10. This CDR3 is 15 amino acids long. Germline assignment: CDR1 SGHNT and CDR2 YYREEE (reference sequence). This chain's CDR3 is CASRASGTGFYEQYF. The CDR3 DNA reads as TGTGCCAGCAGGGCCTCCGGGACAGGGTTTTACGAGCAGTACTTC.

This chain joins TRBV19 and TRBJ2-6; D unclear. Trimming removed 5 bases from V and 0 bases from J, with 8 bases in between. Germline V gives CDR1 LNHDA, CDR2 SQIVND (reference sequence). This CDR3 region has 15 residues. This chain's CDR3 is CASSFPFSGANVLTF. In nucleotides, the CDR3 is TGTGCCAGTAGTTTCCCATTCTCTGGGGCCAACGTCCTGACTTTC.

The DNA of the CDR3 is TGTGCCAGCAGCAGGGGCCCGGGCGGGACTATCGAAAAACTGTTTTTT. Protein sequence: CASSRGPGGTIEKLFF. The V call is TRBV7-2, the J call TRBJ1-4; tentative D call: TRBD1 (5 bases). With 5 bases removed from V and 8 bases from J, the gap between germline ends came to 21 bases. The germline V gene has CDR1 SGHTA and CDR2 FQGNSA. This CDR3 region has 16 residues.

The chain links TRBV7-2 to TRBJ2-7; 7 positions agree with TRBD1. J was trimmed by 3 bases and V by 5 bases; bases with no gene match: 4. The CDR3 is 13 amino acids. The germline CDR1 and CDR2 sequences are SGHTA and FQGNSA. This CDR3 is CASSPTGIYEQYF. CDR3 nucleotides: TGTGCCAGCAGCCCGACAGGGATCTACGAGCAGTACTTC.

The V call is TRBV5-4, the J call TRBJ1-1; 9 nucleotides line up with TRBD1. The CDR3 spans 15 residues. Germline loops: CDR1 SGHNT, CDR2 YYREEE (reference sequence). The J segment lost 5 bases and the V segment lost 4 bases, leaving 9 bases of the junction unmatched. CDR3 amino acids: CASSLGTGLRTEAFF. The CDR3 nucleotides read TGTGCCAGCAGCCTCGGGACAGGGTTGAGAACTGAAGCTTTCTTT.

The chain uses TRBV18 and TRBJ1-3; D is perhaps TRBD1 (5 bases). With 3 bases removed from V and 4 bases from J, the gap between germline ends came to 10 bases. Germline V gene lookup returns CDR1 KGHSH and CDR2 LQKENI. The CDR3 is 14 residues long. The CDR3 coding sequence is TGTGCCAGCTCACCCTCGGGGGGAGGAAACACCATATATTTT. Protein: CASSPSGGGNTIYF.

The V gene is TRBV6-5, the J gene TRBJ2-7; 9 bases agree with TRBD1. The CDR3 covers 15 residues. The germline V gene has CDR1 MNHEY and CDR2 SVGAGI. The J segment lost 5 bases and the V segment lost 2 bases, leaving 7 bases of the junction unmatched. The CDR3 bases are TGTGCCAGCAGTTACCCGGACAGGGGAGACGACGAGCAGTACTTC. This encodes CASSYPDRGDDEQYF.

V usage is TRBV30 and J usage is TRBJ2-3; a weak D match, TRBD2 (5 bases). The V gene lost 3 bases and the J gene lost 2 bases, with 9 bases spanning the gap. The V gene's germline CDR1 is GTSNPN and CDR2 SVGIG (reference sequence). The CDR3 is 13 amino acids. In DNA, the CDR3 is TGTGCCTGGAGCGGCGGGCCCACAGATACGCAGTATTTT. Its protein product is CAWSGGPTDTQYF.

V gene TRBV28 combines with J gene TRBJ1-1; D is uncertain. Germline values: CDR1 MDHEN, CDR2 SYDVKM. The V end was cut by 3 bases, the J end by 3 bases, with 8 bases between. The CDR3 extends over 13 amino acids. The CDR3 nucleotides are TGTGCCAGCAGTTTCGGGTGGGACACTGAAGCTTTCTTT. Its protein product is CASSFGWDTEAFF. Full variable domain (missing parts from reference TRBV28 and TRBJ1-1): DVKVTQSSRYLVKRTGEKVFLECVQDMDHENMFWYRQDPGLGLRLIYFSYDVKMKEKGDIPEGYSVSREKKERFSLILESASTNQTSMYLCASSFGWDTEAFFGQGTRLTVV.

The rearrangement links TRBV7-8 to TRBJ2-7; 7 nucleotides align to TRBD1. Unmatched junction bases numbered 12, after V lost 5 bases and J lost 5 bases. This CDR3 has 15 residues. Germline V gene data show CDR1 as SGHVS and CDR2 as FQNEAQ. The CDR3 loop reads CASSPKTGYSHEQYF. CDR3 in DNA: TGTGCCAGCAGCCCTAAGACAGGGTATAGCCACGAGCAGTACTTC.

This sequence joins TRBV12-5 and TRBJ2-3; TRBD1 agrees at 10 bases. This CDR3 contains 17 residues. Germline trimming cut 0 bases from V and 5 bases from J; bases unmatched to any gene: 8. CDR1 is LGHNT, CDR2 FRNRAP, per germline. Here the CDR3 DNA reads TGTGCTAGTGGTTTGGTAGCCGGGACAGGGGAAATAGATACGCAGTATTTT. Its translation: CASGLVAGTGEIDTQYF. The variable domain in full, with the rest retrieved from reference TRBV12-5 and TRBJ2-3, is DARVTQTPRHKVTEMGQEVTMRCQPILGHNTVFWYRQTMMQGLELLAYFRNRAPLDDSGMPKDRFSAEMPDATLATLKIQPSEPRDSAVYFCASGLVAGTGEIDTQYFGPGTRLTVL.

Here the CDR3 DNA reads TGCGCCAGCAGCTTGTCGGCAACTAATGAAAAACTGTTTTTT. Amino acid sequence: CASSLSATNEKLFF. The V call is TRBV5-1, the J call TRBJ1-4; D unclear. CDR1 SGHRS and CDR2 YFSETQ come from the germline V gene. V dropped 1 base and J dropped 0 bases, with 4 bases sitting between them. The CDR3 consists of 14 residues.

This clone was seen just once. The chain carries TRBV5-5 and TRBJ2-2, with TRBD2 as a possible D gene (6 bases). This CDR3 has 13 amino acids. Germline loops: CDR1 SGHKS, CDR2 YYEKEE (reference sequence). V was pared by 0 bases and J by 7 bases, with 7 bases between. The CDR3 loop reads CASSLVGGGELFF. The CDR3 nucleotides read TGTGCCAGCAGCTTGGTCGGGGGCGGGGAGCTGTTTTTT.

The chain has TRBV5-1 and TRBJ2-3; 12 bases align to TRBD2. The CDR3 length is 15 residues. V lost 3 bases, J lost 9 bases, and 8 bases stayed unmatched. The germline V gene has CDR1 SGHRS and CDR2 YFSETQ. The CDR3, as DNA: TGCGCCAGCAGCTCGACTAGCGGGAGCCCCAAGACGCAGTATTTT. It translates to CASSSTSGSPKTQYF.

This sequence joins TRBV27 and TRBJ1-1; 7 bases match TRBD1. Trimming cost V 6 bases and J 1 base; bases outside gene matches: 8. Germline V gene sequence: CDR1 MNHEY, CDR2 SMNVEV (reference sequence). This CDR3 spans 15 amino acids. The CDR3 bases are TGTGCCAGCAGCGCTACAGGGGTCACGAACACTGAAGCTTTCTTT. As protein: CASSATGVTNTEAFF.

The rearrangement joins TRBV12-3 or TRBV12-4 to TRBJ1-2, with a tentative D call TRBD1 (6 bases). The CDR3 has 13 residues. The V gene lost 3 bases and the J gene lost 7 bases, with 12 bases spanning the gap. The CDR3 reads CASSLGGASGYTF. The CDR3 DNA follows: TGTGCCAGCAGTTTGGGGGGGGCATCTGGCTACACCTTC.

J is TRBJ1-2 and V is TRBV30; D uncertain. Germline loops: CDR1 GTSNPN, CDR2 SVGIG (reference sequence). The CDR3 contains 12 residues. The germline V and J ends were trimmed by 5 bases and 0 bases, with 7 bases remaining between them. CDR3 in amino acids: CAWDGANYGYTF. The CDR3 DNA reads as TGTGCCTGGGACGGAGCTAACTATGGCTACACCTTC. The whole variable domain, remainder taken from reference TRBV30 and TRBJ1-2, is SQTIHQWPATLVQPVGSPLSLECTVEGTSNPNLYWYRQAAGRGLQLLFYSVGIGQISSEVPQNLSASRPQDRQFILSSKKLLLSDSGFYLCAWDGANYGYTFGSGTRLTVV.

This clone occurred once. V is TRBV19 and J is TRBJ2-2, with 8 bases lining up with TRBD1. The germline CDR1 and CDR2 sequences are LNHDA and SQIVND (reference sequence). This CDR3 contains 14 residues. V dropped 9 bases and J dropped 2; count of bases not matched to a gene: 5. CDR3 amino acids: CASTDRANTGELFF. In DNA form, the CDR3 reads TGTGCCAGCACGGACAGGGCAAACACCGGGGAGCTGTTTTTT.

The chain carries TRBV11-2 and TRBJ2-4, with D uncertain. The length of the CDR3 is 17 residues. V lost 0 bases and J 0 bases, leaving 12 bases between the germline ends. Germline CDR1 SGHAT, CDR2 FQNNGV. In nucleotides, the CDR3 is TGTGCCAGCAGCTTAGATGCGGTGTCCCTAGCCAAAAACATTCAGTACTTC. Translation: CASSLDAVSLAKNIQYF.

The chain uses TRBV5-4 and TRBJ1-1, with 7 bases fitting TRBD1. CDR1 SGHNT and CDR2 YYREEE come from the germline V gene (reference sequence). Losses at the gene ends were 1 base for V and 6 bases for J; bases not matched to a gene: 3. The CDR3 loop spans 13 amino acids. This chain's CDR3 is CASSLTGVSEAFF. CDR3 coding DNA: TGTGCCAGCAGCTTGACAGGGGTATCTGAAGCTTTCTTT. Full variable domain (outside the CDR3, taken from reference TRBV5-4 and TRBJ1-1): ETGVTQSPTHLIKTRGQQVTLRCSSQSGHNTVSWYQQALGQGPQFIFQYYREEENGRGNFPPRFSGLQFPNYSSELNVNALELDDSALYLCASSLTGVSEAFFGQGTRLTVV.